Listed below are T cell receptor beta chains from one sample, sequenced in a study of cytomegalovirus exposure and HLA in healthy donors. Sequencing used immunoSEQ multiplex PCR; TCRdb keeps in-frame clones, though not all of them. The sample lists over 150,000 clones, almost 85% occurring once. The sequencing input was PBMCs. All receptors derive from a girl between 10 and 17 years old in good health and CMV-seropositive. Both conserved end residues are part of each CDR3. D genes are given only for firm matches. The size entry is marked missing in some rows and otherwise reads once, few, many or a size class.

clone_size,d_call,j_call,v_call,cdr3_nt,cdr3_aa
NA,NA,TRBJ2-7,TRBV19,TGTGCCAGTAGTATCCGGCAGGGCTACGAGCAGTACTTC,CASSIRQGYEQYF
NA,NA,TRBJ1-4,TRBV5-5,TGTGCCAGCAGCATTAGCGCAACTAATGAAAAACTGTTTTTT,CASSISATNEKLFF
NA,NA,TRBJ1-4,TRBV14,TGTGCCAGCAGCCAAGATGCCCACAGGGCGGCGGAAAAACTGTTTTTT,CASSQDAHRAAEKLFF
few,NA,TRBJ1-2,TRBV6-5,TGTGCCAGCAGTCAGGCAGGGATGCCCCCCTATGGCTACACCTTC,CASSQAGMPPYGYTF
NA,TRBD2,TRBJ2-3,TRBV15,TGTGCCACCACCCGCTCCGGACTAGCGACAGATACGCAGTATTTT,CATTRSGLATDTQYF
NA,TRBD2,TRBJ2-1,TRBV9,TGTGCCAGCAGCTCGAGGACTAGCGGGTCTGACAATGAGCAGTTCTTC,CASSSRTSGSDNEQFF
NA,TRBD1,TRBJ2-5,TRBV9,TGTGCCAGCAGCCTCGGGACAGGGGGGCAGACCCAGTACTTC,CASSLGTGGQTQYF
NA,TRBD1,TRBJ1-6,TRBV6-5,TGTGCCAGCAGTTACACCGGGACAGGGCCTTCACCCCTCCACTTT,CASSYTGTGPSPLHF
few,NA,TRBJ1-1,TRBV6-5,TGTGCCAGCAGTTACTCGACGCGGGTGAACACTGAAGCTTTCTTT,CASSYSTRVNTEAFF
NA,NA,TRBJ1-1,TRBV5-5,TGTGCCAGCAGCGAAGAAGGGGTTGAAGCTTTCTTT,CASSEEGVEAFF
NA,NA,TRBJ1-1,TRBV11-2,TGTGCCAGCAGCTTCATGTTGAACACTGAAGCTTTCTTT,CASSFMLNTEAFF
NA,TRBD2,TRBJ2-5,TRBV5-8,TGTGCCAGCAGGTCCCCCGGGACTAAAGAGACCCAGTACTTC,CASRSPGTKETQYF
once,NA,TRBJ2-1,TRBV7-9,TGTGCCAGCAGCTCTACGACTTACAATGAGCAGTTCTTC,CASSSTTYNEQFF
NA,NA,TRBJ1-4,TRBV9,TGTGCCAGCAGCCCCGTGGGTACGGGGATGGCTGAAAAACTGTTTTTT,CASSPVGTGMAEKLFF
NA,NA,TRBJ1-2,TRBV10-2,TGCGCCAGCAGTGTACAGGACATCTATGGCTACACCTTC,CASSVQDIYGYTF
NA,NA,TRBJ1-1,TRBV5-1,TGCGCCAGCAGCTTGGCGCGTATAGCCCTGGGCACTGAAGCTTTCTTT,CASSLARIALGTEAFF
once,TRBD1,TRBJ1-4,TRBV9,TGTGCCAGCAGCGGTTCCGGGACAGGGCGCGAAAAACTGTTTTTT,CASSGSGTGREKLFF
NA,TRBD1,TRBJ1-1,TRBV2,TGTGCCAGCAGGAAGGGACAGGGAGGTTTTGGCACTGAAGCTTTCTTT,CASRKGQGGFGTEAFF
NA,NA,TRBJ1-1,TRBV18,TGTGCCAGCTCCGGGGGGGGCTGGGACACTGAAGCTTTCTTT,CASSGGGWDTEAFF
medium-sized,NA,TRBJ1-5,TRBV2,TGTGCCAGCAGTGAATTCAGGGAAGTGAGCAATCAGCCCCAGCATTTT,CASSEFREVSNQPQHF
NA,TRBD1,TRBJ1-1,TRBV5-1,TGCGCCAGCAGGCATGACAGGGGGCGGGATGAAGCTTTCTTT,CASRHDRGRDEAFF
NA,NA,TRBJ1-5,TRBV11-1,TGTGCTCGGGGCAATCAGCCCCAGCATTTT,CARGNQPQHF
NA,TRBD1,TRBJ1-2,TRBV11-3,TGTGCCAGCAGCTTGGACAGGAACTATGGCTACACCTTC,CASSLDRNYGYTF
NA,NA,TRBJ1-4,TRBV18,TGTGCCAGCTTTTCAGACAGGTCCAGTGAAAAACTGTTTTTT,CASFSDRSSEKLFF
NA,NA,TRBJ1-5,TRBV5-8,TGTGCCAGCAGCTTGTGGCAGGGCGATCAGCCCCAGCATTTT,CASSLWQGDQPQHF
NA,NA,TRBJ2-7,TRBV4-1,TGCGCCAGCAGCCAAGTAGGGGGGGGGCCCTACGAGCAGTACTTC,CASSQVGGGPYEQYF
NA,NA,TRBJ1-1,TRBV21-1,TGTGCCAGCATCCGGGACAGAAACTCCATGAACACTGAAGCTTTCTTT,CASIRDRNSMNTEAFF
NA,NA,TRBJ1-6,TRBV18,TGTGCCAGCTCACCACCCGGCGAGGCCCTCCACTTT,CASSPPGEALHF
once,NA,TRBJ1-1,TRBV19,TGTGCCAGTAGTTGGGCGGGAAACACTGAAGCTTTCTTT,CASSWAGNTEAFF
NA,NA,TRBJ1-5,TRBV9,TGTGCCAGCAGCGTAGCGGGGGATAGCAATCAGCCCCAGCATTTT,CASSVAGDSNQPQHF
NA,NA,TRBJ2-1,TRBV12-5,TGTGCTAGTGGTTTAGGACAGAGCTCCTACAATGAGCAGTTCTTC,CASGLGQSSYNEQFF
once,NA,TRBJ2-5,TRBV19,TGTGCCAGTAGTCCCGAGGGGAGGGAGACCCAGTACTTC,CASSPEGRETQYF
NA,TRBD2,TRBJ2-1,TRBV6-4,TGTGCCAGCAGCCCGACTAGCGGGGGTTACAATGAGCAGTTCTTC,CASSPTSGGYNEQFF
NA,NA,TRBJ1-4,TRBV27,TGTGCCAGCAGTCAAAACCATCCGGGTGAAAAACTGTTTTTT,CASSQNHPGEKLFF
NA,NA,TRBJ1-2,TRBV9,TGTGCCGGCTCCGGGGGCTACACCTTC,CAGSGGYTF
NA,NA,TRBJ1-2,TRBV19,TGTGCCAGTCGGCCCCGGACTAGGGAAGGCTACACCTTC,CASRPRTREGYTF
NA,TRBD1,TRBJ2-3,TRBV27,TGTGCCGCCACGGACAGGGGTACAGATACGCAGTATTTT,CAATDRGTDTQYF
NA,TRBD1,TRBJ1-2,TRBV12-5,TGTGCTAGTGGTTTGGTACTCCCCGCAGGGGGTAGAAACTATGGCTACACCTTC,CASGLVLPAGGRNYGYTF
NA,NA,TRBJ2-3,TRBV5-1,TGCGCCACAAACACGGGGGAAGCCACAGATACGCAGTATTTT,CATNTGEATDTQYF
few,TRBD1,TRBJ1-3,TRBV6-4,TGTGCCAGCAGAGGACAGGGGGCGGGTGGAAACACCATATATTTT,CASRGQGAGGNTIYF
NA,NA,TRBJ1-1,TRBV2,TGTGCCAGCAGCCCCGACATGAACACTGAAGCTTTCTTT,CASSPDMNTEAFF
NA,TRBD2,TRBJ2-3,TRBV5-6,TGTGCCAGCAGCTTGTTGTCCAGGGCGGGGGCAGATACGCAGTATTTT,CASSLLSRAGADTQYF
NA,TRBD2,TRBJ2-5,TRBV6-5,TGTGCCTCCGCGCGGGGGGCGGAGACCCAGTACTTC,CASARGAETQYF
NA,NA,TRBJ2-7,TRBV6-5,TGTGCCAGCAGTTACGATCAGGTCTCCTACGAGCAGTACTTC,CASSYDQVSYEQYF
NA,TRBD2,TRBJ2-3,TRBV6-4,TGTGCCAGCAGTGACTCAGCGGGGGGGGGAGATACGCAGTATTTT,CASSDSAGGGDTQYF
NA,NA,TRBJ1-1,TRBV15,TGTGCCACCAGCAGAGATCGGTTCGCGAACACTGAAGCTTTCTTT,CATSRDRFANTEAFF
NA,TRBD1,TRBJ2-7,TRBV2,TGTGCCAGCACCACCGAAAGTGGAAAGAGGACAGGCTACGAGCAGTACTTC,CASTTESGKRTGYEQYF
NA,TRBD2,TRBJ2-7,TRBV29-1,TGCAGCGCCGTCAAGGGAGGGTCCTACGAGCAGTACTTC,CSAVKGGSYEQYF
few,NA,TRBJ2-7,TRBV11-2,TGTGCCAGCAGCACTCGACGATCAGGGGAGGGGGGAGGCTACGAGCAGTACTTC,CASSTRRSGEGGGYEQYF
few,NA,TRBJ1-1,TRBV4-1,TGCGCCAGCAGCCAGACCGAGGCGGGAAAAGCTTTCTTT,CASSQTEAGKAFF
few,NA,TRBJ1-1,TRBV5-1,TGCGCCAGCAGGACCGCTATACTAGAGAACACTGAAGCTTTCTTT,CASRTAILENTEAFF
NA,NA,TRBJ2-6,TRBV5-1,TGCGCCAGCAGCTTGATCAGGGTAGCTTCTGGGGCCAACGTCCTGACTTTC,CASSLIRVASGANVLTF
NA,NA,TRBJ1-2,TRBV6-5,TGTGCCAGCAGTTACTCCGGAGGGATCGGCTACACCTTC,CASSYSGGIGYTF